A selection of T cell receptor beta chains follows, all from one sample in a study of cytomegalovirus exposure and HLA in healthy donors. Assay: immunoSEQ multiplex PCR; the TCRdb copy retains only in-frame clones and omits some. This repertoire shows 200,000 or so clones, roughly 84% found once; its top ten account for over 1%. The sample taken for sequencing was PBMCs. These receptors came from a human donor in good health. The CDR3 runs from the conserved cysteine through the conserved F or W. D genes are given only for firm matches. Expanded clones get a size class; other rows say once, few or many, or leave the size out.

d_gene: .
len: 13
abundance: .
v_gene: TRBV28
j_gene: TRBJ1-1
CDR3nt: TGTGCCAGCAGTCGTGGCGGGAACACTGAAGCTTTCTTT
CDR3aa: CASSRGGNTEAFF

d_gene: TRBD2
len: 19
abundance: few
v_gene: TRBV4-2
j_gene: TRBJ2-3
CDR3nt: TGTGCCAGCAGCCAAGAGGTATGGATAGCGGGAGGGCCCCCAGATACGCAGTATTTT
CDR3aa: CASSQEVWIAGGPPDTQYF

d_gene: .
len: 13
abundance: .
v_gene: TRBV28
j_gene: TRBJ1-2
CDR3nt: TGTGCCAGCAGTCCGATCCTAAACTATGGCTACACCTTC
CDR3aa: CASSPILNYGYTF

d_gene: .
len: 14
abundance: .
v_gene: TRBV6-1
j_gene: TRBJ2-4
CDR3nt: TGTGCCAGCATCAGCGGGTTAGCCAAAAACATTCAGTACTTC
CDR3aa: CASISGLAKNIQYF

d_gene: TRBD2
len: 13
abundance: .
v_gene: TRBV10-3
j_gene: TRBJ2-7
CDR3nt: TGTGCCATCAGTGATACTAGCGGAACTAAGCAGTACTTC
CDR3aa: CAISDTSGTKQYF

d_gene: TRBD2
len: 16
abundance: .
v_gene: TRBV4-2
j_gene: TRBJ2-7
CDR3nt: TGTGCCAGCAGCCAAACCGGCGGACTAGCGGGAGCCGAGCAGTACTTC
CDR3aa: CASSQTGGLAGAEQYF

d_gene: TRBD2
len: 14
abundance: .
v_gene: TRBV13
j_gene: TRBJ2-7
CDR3nt: TGTGCCAGCAGTTCCGGACTAGACAACTACGAGCAGTACTTC
CDR3aa: CASSSGLDNYEQYF

d_gene: TRBD2
len: 15
abundance: .
v_gene: TRBV4-1
j_gene: TRBJ2-1
CDR3nt: TGCGCCAGCAGCCAAGAGATCGCGGGAGGCAATGAGCAGTTCTTC
CDR3aa: CASSQEIAGGNEQFF

d_gene: TRBD2
len: 17
abundance: .
v_gene: TRBV9
j_gene: TRBJ2-3
CDR3nt: TGTGCCAGCAGCGTAGAGGGGACTAGCGGGAGTCAGGATACGCAGTATTTT
CDR3aa: CASSVEGTSGSQDTQYF

d_gene: TRBD1
len: 14
abundance: .
v_gene: TRBV2
j_gene: TRBJ1-2
CDR3nt: TGTGCCAGCGCAGGGACAGGGGGCAACTATGGCTACACCTTC
CDR3aa: CASAGTGGNYGYTF

d_gene: .
len: 12
abundance: .
v_gene: TRBV6-5
j_gene: TRBJ2-7
CDR3nt: TGTGCCAGCAGAAGACAGAGCTACGAGCAGTACTTC
CDR3aa: CASRRQSYEQYF

d_gene: TRBD1
len: 16
abundance: .
v_gene: TRBV5-1
j_gene: TRBJ1-2
CDR3nt: TGCGCCAGCAGCTTGGCAGGGGGCCCGGGGGACTATGGCTACACCTTC
CDR3aa: CASSLAGGPGDYGYTF

d_gene: .
len: 14
abundance: .
v_gene: TRBV25-1
j_gene: TRBJ1-4
CDR3nt: TGTGCCAGCGGAACAGGGCCAACTAATGAAAAACTGTTTTTT
CDR3aa: CASGTGPTNEKLFF

d_gene: TRBD1
len: 14
abundance: .
v_gene: TRBV2
j_gene: TRBJ2-5
CDR3nt: TGTGCCAGCAACCGACAGGGGGTCGGGGAGACCCAGTACTTC
CDR3aa: CASNRQGVGETQYF

d_gene: TRBD2
len: 15
abundance: .
v_gene: TRBV27
j_gene: TRBJ2-7
CDR3nt: TGTGCCAGCAGTACGGGACTAGCGGGGGGGTACGAGCAGTACTTC
CDR3aa: CASSTGLAGGYEQYF

d_gene: .
len: 14
abundance: .
v_gene: TRBV5-1
j_gene: TRBJ2-4
CDR3nt: TGCGCCAGCAGCCCCAGGGATGATGTAAACATTCAGTACTTC
CDR3aa: CASSPRDDVNIQYF

d_gene: .
len: 16
abundance: .
v_gene: TRBV6-4
j_gene: TRBJ2-3
CDR3nt: TGTGCCAGCAGTGCCCGGGACACTCACATCACAGATACGCAGTATTTT
CDR3aa: CASSARDTHITDTQYF

d_gene: TRBD2
len: 18
abundance: once
v_gene: TRBV27
j_gene: TRBJ2-3
CDR3nt: TGTGCCAGCAGTTTAGGGGCGGGAGCCCCCGTCGGCACAGATACGCAGTATTTT
CDR3aa: CASSLGAGAPVGTDTQYF

d_gene: .
len: 15
abundance: .
v_gene: TRBV5-5
j_gene: TRBJ2-3
CDR3nt: TGTGCCAGCACCTTCACGGGGGGCCGGGCAGATACGCAGTATTTT
CDR3aa: CASTFTGGRADTQYF

d_gene: .
len: 15
abundance: .
v_gene: TRBV7-9
j_gene: TRBJ2-3
CDR3nt: TGTGCCAGCAGCTTCATCAGGGGGGCGGGAGATACGCAGTATTTT
CDR3aa: CASSFIRGAGDTQYF

d_gene: TRBD1
len: 17
abundance: .
v_gene: TRBV7-7
j_gene: TRBJ2-5
CDR3nt: TGTGCTAGCAGTCCAGGGACAGGGGGCTTCGTCCAAGAGACCCAGTACTTC
CDR3aa: CASSPGTGGFVQETQYF

d_gene: TRBD1
len: 16
abundance: .
v_gene: TRBV6-5
j_gene: TRBJ2-5
CDR3nt: TGTGCCAGCAGTTACTTAGGACAGGGTGGTTGGGAGACCCAGTACTTC
CDR3aa: CASSYLGQGGWETQYF